Following are 27 T cell receptor beta chains from one sample sequenced in a study of CD8 T cells in Susac syndrome (dated by TCRdb to the late 2010s). Libraries were made using the immunoSEQ multiplex PCR assay. RNA was extracted using the RNeasy kit, and roughly 0.5 to 1 ug of the RNA was reverse transcribed with random hexamers. TCRdb trimmed public reads at Q25 via fastp, called clones via MiXCR and kept in-frame beta chains. When rows share a CDR3 protein, they turn into one entry using the most common DNA and genes. This sample is represented by hundreds of thousands of distinct CDR3 sequences; roughly 93% of them were singletons. The leading ten clones occupy 0.065% to 0.08% of the sample. The material sequenced was CD4+ T cells from PBMCs. The receptors come from a human donor with multiple sclerosis.

The chain combines TRBV6-1 with TRBJ1-1; 9 bases agree with TRBD1. J gave up 0 bases and V 8 bases, and 1 base lay outside the gene matches. The CDR3 is 13 amino acids. CDR1 and CDR2 from the germline V gene are MNHNS and SASEGT. CDR3 coding DNA: TGTGCCAGCTGGACAGGGGTGAACACTGAAGCTTTCTTT. Encoded protein: CASWTGVNTEAFF.

The CDR3 DNA sequence: TGTGCCAGCAGCCCCAGGACAGGGGGAGATTCACCCCTCCACTTT. It yields the protein CASSPRTGGDSPLHF. J is TRBJ1-6 and V is TRBV7-2; 10 bases map to TRBD1. The CDR3 spans 15 residues. The V gene end was trimmed by 5 bases and the J gene end by 8 bases; junction bases not matched to a gene: 6. The germline V gene has CDR1 SGHTA and CDR2 FQGNSA.

V usage is TRBV25-1 and J usage is TRBJ1-6; TRBD1 aligns across 10 bases. The CDR3 runs to 16 residues. From germline, CDR1 is MGHDK and CDR2 SYGVNS. With 8 bases clipped from V and 6 bases from J, the junction kept 10 bases outside the gene matches. The CDR3 is CASAGQGSSVNSPLHF. The CDR3 DNA sequence: TGTGCCAGCGCGGGACAGGGGTCCTCAGTTAATTCACCCCTCCACTTT.

This CDR3 reads CASSLGEGGSQPQHF. In DNA form, the CDR3 reads TGTGCCAGCAGCCTGGGGGAGGGGGGAAGTCAGCCCCAGCATTTT. The chain recombines TRBV7-9 with TRBJ1-5; a weak D match, TRBD1 (6 bases). V lost 5 bases and J lost 6, with 17 bases in between. This CDR3 contains 15 residues. Germline CDR1 is SEHNR and CDR2 is FQNEAQ (reference sequence).

The chain has TRBV18 and TRBJ2-3; D might be TRBD2 (5 bases). CDR1 is KGHSH and CDR2 is LQKENI in the germline V gene. The CDR3 contains 15 residues. V was shortened by 4 bases and J by 4 bases, with 15 bases between the two germline ends. The CDR3 reads CASSLEALRSDTQYF. In nucleotides, the CDR3 is TGTGCCAGCTCACTGGAGGCGCTTCGATCAGATACGCAGTATTTT.

V and J are TRBV29-1 and TRBJ2-7; 10 bases align to TRBD1. V dropped 3 bases and J dropped 4; count of bases not matched to a gene: 3. Germline CDR1 reads SQVTM; CDR2 reads ANQGSEA. The CDR3 length is 13 residues. The DNA for the CDR3 is TGCAGCGTTGAGGGACAGGGGAAATACGAGCAGTACTTC. It is translated as CSVEGQGKYEQYF.

This clonotype has only one observation. The chain uses TRBV12-3 or TRBV12-4 and TRBJ1-6; TRBD1 matches at 8 bases. The length of the CDR3 is 13 residues. The ends lost 8 bases at V and 7 bases at J; junction bases unmatched: 4. As DNA, the CDR3 is TGTGCCAGCCGCAGGGGGCACAATTCACCCCTCCACTTT. It translates to CASRRGHNSPLHF.

This clonotype was detected once. The chain combines TRBV7-9 with TRBJ2-7; D is uncertain. The CDR3 contains 14 residues. Trimming took off 5 bases at V and 0 bases at J, with 11 bases between the two ends. The germline gives CDR1 SEHNR, CDR2 FQNEAQ (reference sequence). The CDR3: CASSTGRTSYEQYF. The CDR3 bases are TGTGCCAGCAGCACCGGACGGACCTCCTACGAGCAGTACTTC. Based on the CDR3 plus reference TRBV7-9 and TRBJ2-7, the full variable domain is DTGVSQNPRHKITKRGQNVTFRCDPISEHNRLYWYRQTLGQGPEFLTYFQNEAQLEKSRLLSDRFSAERPKGSFSTLEIQRTEQGDSAMYLCASSTGRTSYEQYFGPGTRLTVT.

The chain has TRBV6-5 and TRBJ1-5; maybe TRBD1 (6 bases). CDR1 is MNHEY and CDR2 is SVGAGI in the germline V gene. The ends were cut back, 5 bases at V and 3 bases at J, with 11 bases in the middle. The CDR3 covers 14 residues. CDR3 amino acids: CASSSGGFNQPQHF. CDR3 coding DNA: TGTGCCAGCAGTAGCGGGGGCTTCAATCAGCCCCAGCATTTT.

The J gene is TRBJ2-2, the V gene TRBV9, with 15 bases identical to TRBD2. After removal of 4 bases from V and 6 bases from J, the junction contained 7 bases not matched to a gene. The germline V gene encodes CDR1 SGDLS and CDR2 YYNGEE. The CDR3 contains 17 residues. Written as DNA, the CDR3 is TGTGCCAGCAGCCGGACTAGCGGGGGGGCCCGCGCCGGGGAGCTGTTTTTT. This gives the protein CASSRTSGGARAGELFF.

The chain recombines TRBV25-1 with TRBJ1-1; D perhaps matches TRBD1 (5 bases). CDR3 size: 13 residues. Germline CDR1 MGHDK, CDR2 SYGVNS. V lost 7 bases, J lost 3 bases, and 12 bases lay in between. CDR3 DNA sequence: TGTGCCAGCATCCGGGGGTATGACACTGAAGCTTTCTTT. It codes for CASIRGYDTEAFF.

The chain recombines TRBV6-1 with TRBJ2-1; D gene uncertain. Deletions cut 5 bases from V and 6 bases from J, with 5 bases between. The germline CDR1 and CDR2 sequences are MNHNS and SASEGT. The CDR3 totals 11 residues. The CDR3 here is CASSRGNEQFF. CDR3 nucleotide sequence: TGTGCCAGCAGTCGAGGCAATGAGCAGTTCTTC.

The rearrangement uses TRBV4-1 and TRBJ2-7; TRBD2 aligns across 8 bases. The CDR3 runs to 16 residues. V was clipped by 4 bases and J by 2 bases; unmatched bases: 10. Germline V gene lookup returns CDR1 MGHRA and CDR2 YSYEKL. This chain's CDR3 is CASSPRGGGTPYEQYF. The DNA for the CDR3 is TGCGCCAGCAGCCCGAGGGGCGGGGGGACCCCCTACGAGCAGTACTTC.

This chain connects TRBV7-9 to TRBJ1-1; no clear D gene. CDR1 is SEHNR and CDR2 is FQNEAQ in the germline V gene (reference sequence). This CDR3 contains 13 residues. Trimming took off 2 bases at V and 4 bases at J, with 8 bases between the two ends. The CDR3 region is CASSLTMSTEAFF. The CDR3 nucleotides read TGTGCCAGCAGCTTAACAATGAGCACTGAAGCTTTCTTT.

This chain links TRBV7-2 with TRBJ2-5, with a tentative D call TRBD2 (5 bases). V lost 3 bases to trimming and J lost 2 bases, with 22 bases between them. The CDR3 extends over 18 amino acids. Germline assignment: CDR1 SGHTA and CDR2 FQGNSA. DNA of the CDR3: TGTGCCAGCAGCTTTCGGAGTTCGCCACTAGGTACACAAGAGACCCAGTACTTC. Encoded protein: CASSFRSSPLGTQETQYF.

This chain uses TRBV24-1 with TRBJ2-7, with a tentative D call TRBD2 (6 bases). Germline values: CDR1 KGHDR, CDR2 SFDVKD. V gave up 6 bases and J gave up 4 bases, with 18 bases separating them. This CDR3 spans 15 amino acids. CDR3 loop: CATSNAGLLGYEQYV. Here the CDR3 DNA reads TGTGCCACCAGTAACGCGGGACTGCTCGGGTACGAGCAGTACGTC.

For the CDR3, the DNA is TGTGCCATCAGAGGGGGATTTGGACAGGGAGGAGATACGCAGTATTTT. It is translated as CAIRGGFGQGGDTQYF. This chain links TRBV10-3 with TRBJ2-3; the match to TRBD1 covers 8 bases. Germline values: CDR1 ENHRY, CDR2 SYGVKD. This CDR3 region has 16 residues. V gave up 6 bases and J gave up 5 bases; unmatched junction bases: 13.

This clonotype was seen only a few times. V usage is TRBV5-1 and J usage is TRBJ1-1; D gene uncertain. V was cut by 4 bases and J by 2 bases, with 9 bases left in between. The CDR3 consists of 13 residues. Germline-derived CDR1 and CDR2 are SGHRS and YFSETQ. Here the CDR3 reads CASSQSANTEAFF. The CDR3 nucleotides read TGCGCCAGCAGCCAGTCGGCTAACACTGAAGCTTTCTTT.

The gene calls are TRBV29-1 and TRBJ2-1; 7 bases align to TRBD1. The germline V gene has CDR1 SQVTM and CDR2 ANQGSEA. The junction had 10 bases not matched to a gene; V was cut back by 3 bases and J by 5 bases. The CDR3 extends over 15 amino acids. This chain's CDR3 is CSVEVPRQGDNEQFF. For the CDR3, the DNA is TGCAGCGTTGAGGTGCCGCGGCAGGGGGACAATGAGCAGTTCTTC.

The chain couples TRBV19 to TRBJ1-1, with D maybe TRBD1 (5 bases). This CDR3 is 14 amino acids long. Looked up from germline, CDR1 is LNHDA and CDR2 is SQIVND (reference sequence). V lost 5 bases and J lost 0, with 10 bases in between. CDR3 coding DNA: TGTGCCAGTAGTGGGGCAGCCATGAACACTGAAGCTTTCTTT. Protein sequence: CASSGAAMNTEAFF.

The chain recombines TRBV19 with TRBJ2-1, with 8 bases fitting TRBD1. This CDR3 contains 14 residues. Trimming at V came to 7 bases and at J to 1 base, leaving 3 bases not matched to a gene. Germline V CDR1 and CDR2: LNHDA, SQIVND (reference sequence). CDR3 DNA sequence: TGTGCCAGTACCTGGACAGGGTCCTACAATGAGCAGTTCTTC. Protein: CASTWTGSYNEQFF.

J is TRBJ2-5 and V is TRBV30; no reliable D call. V was shortened by 0 bases and J by 1 base, with 6 bases between the two germline ends. Germline values: CDR1 GTSNPN, CDR2 SVGIG (reference sequence). CDR3 length: 13 amino acids. The CDR3 spells CAWSVRIQETQYF. For the CDR3, the DNA is TGTGCCTGGAGTGTACGGATCCAAGAGACCCAGTACTTC.

This chain joins TRBV27 and TRBJ2-7, with a possible D match to TRBD1 (6 bases). This CDR3 region has 16 residues. Germline V gene sequence: CDR1 MNHEY, CDR2 SMNVEV (reference sequence). V was shortened by 5 bases and J by 2 bases, with 19 bases between the two germline ends. CDR3 sequence reads: CASSSPPGVRAYEQYF. The CDR3 bases are TGTGCCAGCAGTAGCCCCCCAGGGGTAAGAGCCTACGAGCAGTACTTC.

The V gene is TRBV6-2 or TRBV6-3, the J gene TRBJ2-7; tentatively, D is TRBD2 (5 bases). This CDR3 has 15 residues. Germline-derived CDR1 and CDR2 are MNHEY and SVGEGT. The V end lost 7 bases, the J end lost 3 bases, and 19 bases lay between the germline ends. The CDR3 DNA reads as TGTGCCAGCACCCAACCCCCTCCGGGGTTCTACGAGCAGTACTTC. Amino acid sequence: CASTQPPPGFYEQYF.

This clonotype was detected once. The V call is TRBV25-1, the J call TRBJ2-1; no clear D gene. V lost 3 bases, J lost 6 bases, and 9 bases lay in between. The CDR3 is 13 amino acids. Germline CDR1 and CDR2: MGHDK and SYGVNS. The CDR3 sequence is CASSDPTLNEQFF. CDR3 DNA: TGTGCCAGCAGTGACCCTACACTCAATGAGCAGTTCTTC. Full variable domain (remainder filled in from reference TRBV25-1 and TRBJ2-1): EADIYQTPRYLVIGTGKKITLECSQTMGHDKMYWYQQDPGMELHLIHYSYGVNSTEKGDLSSESTVSRIRTEHFPLTLESARPSHTSQYLCASSDPTLNEQFFGPGTRLTVL.

The chain recombines TRBV19 with TRBJ2-7; D might be TRBD2 (5 bases). Germline CDR1 reads LNHDA; CDR2 reads SQIVND (reference sequence). The CDR3 consists of 14 residues. Trimming cost V 5 bases and J 1 base, with 12 bases left between them. The CDR3 nucleotides are TGTGCCAGTAGTGTGAGTAGCGAATCCTACGAGCAGTACTTC. It encodes CASSVSSESYEQYF.

CDR3 amino acids: CASSPWTENSPLHF. DNA of the CDR3: TGTGCCAGCAGCCCCTGGACGGAAAATTCACCCCTCCACTTT. The chain employs TRBV3-1 and TRBJ1-6, with unresolved D. This CDR3 contains 14 residues. Germline values: CDR1 LGHDT, CDR2 YNNKEL (reference sequence). The ends were cut back, 4 bases at V and 7 bases at J, with 11 bases in the middle.